The clone carrying this T cell receptor beta chain came up many times. Its specificity is unknown. The sample is drawn from a study of T-cell reconstitution after alpha-beta-depleted transplantation in children. Study-wide points: It was newly produced T cells that mostly accounted for T-cell counts and diversity one year after transplant. Surviving recipient T cells and thymic progenitors accounted for the high day-60 TCRbeta diversity observed in some patients. Two months or so post-transplant, alpha-beta T cells reportedly derived from several hundred expanded graft clones.

This CDR3 spans 12 amino acids. Trimming pared 5 bases from V and 14 bases from J, leaving 20 bases between. Germline CDR1 and CDR2: SQVTM and ANQGSEA. Preparation of the TCRbeta library used unique molecular identifiers. TCRdb fed the PCR reads into MiXCR, producing one record per CDR3 protein. The sample has approximately 130,000 distinct CDR3 sequences; about a tenth are singletons. V is TRBV29-1 and J is TRBJ2-3; maybe TRBD2 (6 bases). The sample was PBMCs, mostly from graft donor cells, taken 180 days after TCRalphabeta/CD19-depleted stem cell transplant. The receptor was derived from a girl in the first two years of life who had a stem cell transplant for combined immunodeficiency, so the T cells may come from the graft donor. The CDR3 region has the DNA TGCAGCGTTACTTTAGGAGGGGAGGCTGCGTATTTT. The encoded protein is CSVTLGGEAAYF.